These 8 T cell receptor beta chains were sequenced from one sample in a study of beta chain features in type 1 diabetes. Expressed TCRB transcripts were sequenced because the entire RNA isolate underwent reverse transcription. Produced via immunoSEQ multiplex PCR; TCRdb's table is partial and in-frame only. The table lists fewer than 150,000 clones, less than 9% of them singletons. The sample was central memory CD4+ T cells from blood. The receptor set was obtained from a woman aged 30 to 39 in good health.

This clone was seen only a few times. One end of the junction does not line up with germline, which may come from a read error. The CDR3 region is CASSGRQGKF. The CDR3 DNA sequence: TGTGCCAGCAGCGGTCGACAGGGAAAATTT. V usage is TRBV11-3 and J usage is TRBJ1-1, with TRBD1 matching 7 bases. The germline gives CDR1 SGHNT, CDR2 YENEEA. The CDR3 runs to 10 residues.

This clone was observed many times. V and J are TRBV7-9 and TRBJ2-3, with a possible D match to TRBD1 (6 bases). Trimming took off 3 bases at V and 6 bases at J, with 10 bases between the two ends. CDR1 and CDR2 (germline): SEHNR, FQNEAQ (reference sequence). This CDR3 is 13 amino acids long. CDR3 nucleotides: TGTGCCAGCAGCTTGGGGGCAGGGGATACGCAGTATTTT. Encoded protein: CASSLGAGDTQYF.

This clone appeared a few times. The chain employs TRBV7-2 and TRBJ2-5, with no clear D. The CDR3 sequence is 13 residues long. Germline CDR1 and CDR2: SGHTA and FQGNSA. V lost 3 bases and J lost 7, with 12 bases in between. CDR3 loop: CASSLRSVGTQYF. The CDR3, as DNA: TGTGCCAGCAGCTTGAGGTCGGTCGGGACCCAGTACTTC.

This clone has a handful of counts. The chain couples TRBV7-6 to TRBJ1-5, with D tentatively TRBD1 (6 bases). Per the germline V gene, CDR1 is SGHVS and CDR2 is FNYEAQ. The germline V and J ends were trimmed by 1 base and 1 base, with 14 bases remaining between them. The CDR3 sequence is 17 residues long. CDR3 sequence: CASSLGGGRESNQPQHF. In DNA, the CDR3 is TGTGCCAGCAGCTTAGGAGGGGGAAGGGAAAGCAATCAGCCCCAGCATTTT.

V and J are TRBV29-1 and TRBJ2-7; 14 nucleotides agree with TRBD2. Trimming took 4 bases from V and 6 from J; bases not matched to a gene: 11. Per germline, CDR1 SQVTM and CDR2 ANQGSEA. The CDR3 has 16 residues. CDR3 DNA: TGCAGCGTTGTAATGCGTGGGACTAGCGGGAGTAGCGAGCAGTACTTC. Translated, it gives CSVVMRGTSGSSEQYF.

V usage is TRBV30 and J usage is TRBJ2-5, with 8 bases identical to TRBD2. The CDR3 has 16 residues. After removal of 0 bases from V and 0 bases from J, the junction contained 6 bases not matched to a gene. CDR1 is GTSNPN and CDR2 is SVGIG in the germline V gene (reference sequence). The CDR3 loop is CAWSVGLAGYQETQYF. CDR3 bases: TGTGCCTGGAGTGTAGGTCTAGCGGGTTACCAAGAGACCCAGTACTTC.

The rearrangement joins TRBV7-9 to TRBJ2-5; D may be TRBD1 (7 bases). V was pared by 0 bases and J by 4 bases, with 12 bases between. The CDR3 consists of 15 residues. The germline CDR1 and CDR2 sequences are SEHNR and FQNEAQ (reference sequence). CDR3 DNA: TGTGCCAGCAGCTTAGCGGGGGGACAGCCAGAGACCCAGTACTTC. Amino acid sequence: CASSLAGGQPETQYF.

The CDR3 sequence: CASSFVDDRGGELFF. CDR3 sequence (DNA): TGTGCCAGCAGCTTCGTCGACGACCGGGGCGGGGAGCTGTTTTTT. V is TRBV5-4 and J is TRBJ2-2, with D perhaps matching TRBD2 (5 bases). CDR1 and CDR2 from the germline V gene are SGHNT and YYREEE (reference sequence). V was pared by 2 bases and J by 7 bases, with 15 bases between. This CDR3 comprises 15 residues.